This TCR beta chain was identified in a study of vaccination and CD4 T cells after COVID-19. The CDR3 runs to 13 residues. V lost 3 bases, J lost 6 bases, and 10 bases lay in between. CDR1 LNHNV and CDR2 YYDKDF come from the germline V gene (reference sequence). For this clonotype: Its antigen is unidentified.

This sample's treatment: roughly 10-day PBMC culture with coronavirus spike peptide pools or control peptides (ViraFEST assay). PBMC cultures, at 1.5 million to 2.5 million cells per well, received 8.5 to 10 IU/ml IL-2 and around 9.6 ug/ml peptide pools. Scientists ran DNA taken from cultured CD4+ T cells through the Oncomine TCR Beta short-read assay for sequencing. A single record per CDR3 protein comes from TCRdb applying MiXCR to the PCR reads. The data show around 22,000 distinct CDR3 sequences, less than 35% seen once. The sequence derives from a human donor with COVID-19. The sequenced sample consisted of cultured CD4+ T cells from blood. The genes are TRBV15 and TRBJ2-3; perhaps D is TRBD1 or TRBD2 (6 bases each). CDR3 region: CATSRGGLDTQYF. DNA of the CDR3: TGTGCCACCAGCAGGGGGGGCCTGGATACGCAGTATTTT.